This TCR beta chain emerged from a study of T-cell reconstitution after alpha-beta-depleted transplantation in children. This CDR3 is built from 17 residues. Trimming took 0 bases from V and 2 from J; bases not matched to a gene: 9. Germline V CDR1 and CDR2: LGHNA, YNFKEQ. This sample's TCRbeta library carried unique molecular identifier barcodes. TCRdb used MiXCR to reprocess the PCR reads, holding one entry per CDR3 protein. The top ten clones hold more than 2.5% of a sample with 500,000 to 600,000 distinct CDR3 sequences, about 17% of them seen once. The receptor comes from a human donor who donated a stem cell graft to a child with acute lymphoblastic leukemia. The chain employs TRBV4-2 and TRBJ2-5; TRBD2 matches at 7 bases. The source material was PBMCs from the stem cell graft donor, sampled from the stem cell graft. In DNA, the CDR3 is TGTGCCAGCAGCCAAGATGCGGCTAGCGGACTACAAGAGACCCAGTACTTC. The encoded protein is CASSQDAASGLQETQYF.